The T cell receptor (beta chain) under discussion was sequenced for a study of T cells in Graves' hyperthyroidism and ophthalmopathy. Stable Graves' hyperthyroidism denoted no ophthalmopathy progression over 18 months. Amplification of TCR beta CDR3 regions used RNA as the template. With the HTBI primer set, the TCR CDR3 went through a first round of RT-PCR. TCRdb re-derived calls from the multiplex PCR reads in MiXCR, one entry per CDR3 protein. The table records over 700,000 distinct CDR3 sequences, more than 30% of them present only once. The V end lost 4 bases, the J end lost 8 bases, and 13 bases lay between the germline ends. Germline V gene sequence: CDR1 SGHDT, CDR2 YYEEEE. CDR3 length: 14 amino acids. The study's findings and limits: Median prediction lead before ophthalmopathy onset was about 6.7 months with the model. Separating ophthalmopathy from stable hyperthyroidism was achieved by a 13 V-J model.

On this clonotype itself: No antigen is known for it.

Source material: blood. The rearrangement joins TRBV5-6 to TRBJ1-6, with D unclear. This receptor was taken from a man between 18 and 29 years old with Graves' hyperthyroidism. CDR3 nucleotide sequence: TGTGCCAGCAGCCAAGAACCACGGGATTCACCCCTCCACTTT. The encoded protein is CASSQEPRDSPLHF.